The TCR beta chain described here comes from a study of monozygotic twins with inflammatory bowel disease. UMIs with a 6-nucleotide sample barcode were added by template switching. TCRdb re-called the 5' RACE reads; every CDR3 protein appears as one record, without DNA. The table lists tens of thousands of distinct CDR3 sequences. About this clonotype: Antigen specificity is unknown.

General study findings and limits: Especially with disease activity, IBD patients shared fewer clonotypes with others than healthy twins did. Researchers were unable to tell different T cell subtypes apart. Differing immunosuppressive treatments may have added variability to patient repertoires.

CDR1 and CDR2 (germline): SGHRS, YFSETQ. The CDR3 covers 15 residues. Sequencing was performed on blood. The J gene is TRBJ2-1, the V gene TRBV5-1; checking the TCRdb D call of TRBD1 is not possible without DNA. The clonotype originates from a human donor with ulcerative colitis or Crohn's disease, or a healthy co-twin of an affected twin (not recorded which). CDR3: CASSLVERGGNEQFF.